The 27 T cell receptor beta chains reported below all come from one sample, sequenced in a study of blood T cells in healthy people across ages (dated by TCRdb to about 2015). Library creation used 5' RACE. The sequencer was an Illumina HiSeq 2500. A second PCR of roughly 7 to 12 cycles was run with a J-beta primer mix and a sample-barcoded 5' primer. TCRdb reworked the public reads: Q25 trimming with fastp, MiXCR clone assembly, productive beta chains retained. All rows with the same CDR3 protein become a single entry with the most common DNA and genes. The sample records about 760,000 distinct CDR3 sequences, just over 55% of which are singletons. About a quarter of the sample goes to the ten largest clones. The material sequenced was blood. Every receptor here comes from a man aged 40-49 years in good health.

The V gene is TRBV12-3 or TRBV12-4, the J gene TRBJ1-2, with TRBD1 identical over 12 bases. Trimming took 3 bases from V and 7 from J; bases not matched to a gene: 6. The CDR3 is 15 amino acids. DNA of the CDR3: TGTGCCAGCAGTTTCCGGGACAGGGGGCGAAGTGGCTACACCTTC. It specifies CASSFRDRGRSGYTF.

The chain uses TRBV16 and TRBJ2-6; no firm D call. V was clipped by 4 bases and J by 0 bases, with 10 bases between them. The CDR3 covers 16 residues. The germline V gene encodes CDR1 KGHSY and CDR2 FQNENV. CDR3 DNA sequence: TGTGCCAGCAGCCCTTGGCAAAACTCTGGGGCCAACGTCCTGACTTTC. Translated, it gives CASSPWQNSGANVLTF.

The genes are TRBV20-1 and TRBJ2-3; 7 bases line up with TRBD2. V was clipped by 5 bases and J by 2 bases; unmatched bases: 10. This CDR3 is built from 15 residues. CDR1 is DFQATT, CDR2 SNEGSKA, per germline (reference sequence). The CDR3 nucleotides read TGCAGTGCTGGGACTGGCGGGAGTTACACAGATACGCAGTATTTT. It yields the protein CSAGTGGSYTDTQYF.

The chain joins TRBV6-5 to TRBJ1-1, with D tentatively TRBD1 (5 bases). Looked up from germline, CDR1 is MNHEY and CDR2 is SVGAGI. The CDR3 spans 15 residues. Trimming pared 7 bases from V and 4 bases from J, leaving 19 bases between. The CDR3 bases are TGTGCCAGCAACGGTCGGGGCCTTCTGGGCACTGAAGCTTTCTTT. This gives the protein CASNGRGLLGTEAFF.

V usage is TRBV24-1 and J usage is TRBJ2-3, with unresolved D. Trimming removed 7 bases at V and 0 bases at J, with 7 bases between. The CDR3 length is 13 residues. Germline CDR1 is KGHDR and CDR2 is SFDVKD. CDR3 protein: CATRDGSTDTQYF. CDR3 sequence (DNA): TGTGCCACCAGGGACGGAAGCACAGATACGCAGTATTTT.

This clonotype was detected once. CDR3 sequence: CASKRGRTNEKLFF. The CDR3, as DNA: TGTGCCTCAAAGAGGGGTCGCACTAATGAAAAACTGTTTTTT. This chain connects TRBV27 to TRBJ1-4; possibly TRBD1 for D (5 bases). This CDR3 has 14 residues. From germline, CDR1 is MNHEY and CDR2 SMNVEV (reference sequence). The V end lost 11 bases, the J end lost 2 bases, and 15 bases lay between the germline ends.

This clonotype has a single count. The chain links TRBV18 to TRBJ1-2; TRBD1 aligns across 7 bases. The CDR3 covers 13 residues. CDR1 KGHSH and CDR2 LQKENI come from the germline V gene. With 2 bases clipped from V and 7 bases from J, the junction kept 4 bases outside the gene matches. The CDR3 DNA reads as TGTGCCAGCTCACCAGAGACAGGGACTGGCTACACCTTC. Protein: CASSPETGTGYTF.

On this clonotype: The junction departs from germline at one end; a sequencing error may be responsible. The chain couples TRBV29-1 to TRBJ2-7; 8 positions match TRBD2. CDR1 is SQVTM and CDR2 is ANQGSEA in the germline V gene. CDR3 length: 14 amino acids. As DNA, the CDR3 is TGCGGCGTTACAGCGGGGGTGAGCTCCTACGAGCAGTACTTC. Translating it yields CGVTAGVSSYEQYF.

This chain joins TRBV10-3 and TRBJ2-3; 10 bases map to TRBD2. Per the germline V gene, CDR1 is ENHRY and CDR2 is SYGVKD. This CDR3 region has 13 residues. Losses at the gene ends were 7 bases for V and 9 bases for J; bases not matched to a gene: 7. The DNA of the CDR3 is TGTGCCATCACTAGCGGGGGCCCAGGGACGCAGTATTTT. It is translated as CAITSGGPGTQYF.

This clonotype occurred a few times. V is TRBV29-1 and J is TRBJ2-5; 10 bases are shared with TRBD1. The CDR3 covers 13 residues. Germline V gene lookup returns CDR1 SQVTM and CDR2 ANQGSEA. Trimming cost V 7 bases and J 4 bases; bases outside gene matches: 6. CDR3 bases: TGCAGCGCGACAGGGGGCAGCTCAGAGACCCAGTACTTC. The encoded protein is CSATGGSSETQYF. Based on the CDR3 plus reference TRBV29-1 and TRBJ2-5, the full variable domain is SAVISQKPSRDICQRGTSLTIQCQVDSQVTMMFWYRQQPGQSLTLIATANQGSEATYESGFVIDKFPISRPNLTFSTLTVSNMSPEDSSIYLCSATGGSSETQYFGPGTRLLVL.

In nucleotides, the CDR3 is TGCAGTGCTAGAGAGCCACTAGCGGGAGCCTACGAGCAGTACTTC. It specifies CSAREPLAGAYEQYF. The rearrangement links TRBV20-1 to TRBJ2-7; 11 bases fit TRBD2. This CDR3 region has 15 residues. Germline CDR1 reads DFQATT; CDR2 reads SNEGSKA (reference sequence). Losses at the gene ends were 0 bases for V and 2 bases for J; bases not matched to a gene: 3.

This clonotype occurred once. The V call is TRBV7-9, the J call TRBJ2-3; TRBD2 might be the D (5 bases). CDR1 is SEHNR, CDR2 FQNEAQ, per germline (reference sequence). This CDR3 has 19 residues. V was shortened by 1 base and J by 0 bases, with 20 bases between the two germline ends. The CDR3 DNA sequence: TGTGCCAGCAGCTTAGAATTATGGCGGGCCGAGGACAGCACAGATACGCAGTATTTT. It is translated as CASSLELWRAEDSTDTQYF.

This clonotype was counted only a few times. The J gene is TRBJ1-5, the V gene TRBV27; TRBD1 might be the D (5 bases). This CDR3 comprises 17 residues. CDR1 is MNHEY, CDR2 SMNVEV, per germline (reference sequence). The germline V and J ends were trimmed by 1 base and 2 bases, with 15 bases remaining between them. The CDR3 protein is CASSLFGPGEGNQPQHF. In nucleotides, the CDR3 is TGTGCCAGCAGTTTATTTGGTCCGGGGGAGGGCAATCAGCCCCAGCATTTT.

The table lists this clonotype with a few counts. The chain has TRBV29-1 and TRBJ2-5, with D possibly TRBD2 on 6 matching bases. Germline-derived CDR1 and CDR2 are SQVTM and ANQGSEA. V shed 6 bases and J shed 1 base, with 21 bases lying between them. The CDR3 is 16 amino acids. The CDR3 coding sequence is TGCAGCGTCGCTAACCTGCGGGGTGGGGCCCAAGAGACCCAGTACTTC. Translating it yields CSVANLRGGAQETQYF.

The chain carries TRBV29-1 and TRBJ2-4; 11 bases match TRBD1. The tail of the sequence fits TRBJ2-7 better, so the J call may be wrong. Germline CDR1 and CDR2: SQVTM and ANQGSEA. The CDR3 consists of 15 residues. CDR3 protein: CSVERLDRGHYEQYF. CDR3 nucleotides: TGCAGCGTTGAGAGATTGGACAGGGGGCACTACGAGCAGTACTTC.

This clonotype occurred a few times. CDR3 nucleotides: TGTGCCAGCAGAACCGGGGAGGGGATGTCGGAGACCCAGTACTTC. It specifies CASRTGEGMSETQYF. The chain has TRBV28 and TRBJ2-7; 7 nucleotides agree with TRBD2. Near its end, the DNA agrees better with TRBJ2-5, so the J call may be wrong. Germline CDR1 MDHEN, CDR2 SYDVKM. The CDR3 covers 15 residues.

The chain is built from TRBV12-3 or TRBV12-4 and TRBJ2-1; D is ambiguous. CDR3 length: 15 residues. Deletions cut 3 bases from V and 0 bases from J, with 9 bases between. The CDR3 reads CASSFPASSYNEQFF. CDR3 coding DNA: TGTGCCAGCAGTTTTCCGGCTAGCTCCTACAATGAGCAGTTCTTC.

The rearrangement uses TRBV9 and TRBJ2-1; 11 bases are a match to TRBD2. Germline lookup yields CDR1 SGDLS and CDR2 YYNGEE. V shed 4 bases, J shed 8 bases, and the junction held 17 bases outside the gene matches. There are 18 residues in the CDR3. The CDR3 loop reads CASSPKPLLAGVSDEQFF. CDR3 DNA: TGTGCCAGCAGCCCCAAACCCCTACTAGCGGGAGTAAGTGATGAGCAGTTCTTC.

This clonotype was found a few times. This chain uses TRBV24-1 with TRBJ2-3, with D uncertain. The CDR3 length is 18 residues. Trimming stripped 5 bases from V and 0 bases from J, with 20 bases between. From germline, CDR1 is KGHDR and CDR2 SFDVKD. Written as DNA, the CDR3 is TGTGCCACCAGTGTCAGCGATTTTCCCTACGCCAGCACAGATACGCAGTATTTT. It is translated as CATSVSDFPYASTDTQYF.

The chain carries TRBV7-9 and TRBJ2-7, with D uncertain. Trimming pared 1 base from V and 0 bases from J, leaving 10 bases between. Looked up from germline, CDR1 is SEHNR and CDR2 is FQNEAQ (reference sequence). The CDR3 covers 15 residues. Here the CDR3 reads CASSLGASNSYEQYF. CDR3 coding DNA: TGTGCCAGCAGCTTAGGTGCTAGTAACTCCTACGAGCAGTACTTC.

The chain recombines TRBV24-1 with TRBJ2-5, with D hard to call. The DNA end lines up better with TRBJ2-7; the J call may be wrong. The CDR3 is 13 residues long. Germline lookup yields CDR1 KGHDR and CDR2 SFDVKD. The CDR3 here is CATSDGPTYEQYF. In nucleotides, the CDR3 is TGTGCCACCAGTGACGGACCCACATACGAGCAGTACTTC.

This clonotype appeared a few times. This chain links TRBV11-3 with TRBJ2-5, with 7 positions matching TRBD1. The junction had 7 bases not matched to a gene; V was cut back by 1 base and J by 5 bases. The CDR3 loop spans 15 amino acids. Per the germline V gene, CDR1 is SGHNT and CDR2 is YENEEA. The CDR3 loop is CASSLVRGRTETQYF. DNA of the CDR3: TGTGCCAGCAGCTTAGTGAGGGGGCGTACGGAGACCCAGTACTTC. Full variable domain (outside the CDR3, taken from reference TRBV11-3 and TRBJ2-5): EAGVVQSPRYKIIEKKQPVAFWCNPISGHNTLYWYLQNLGQGPELLIRYENEEAVDDSQLPKDRFSAERLKGVDSTLKIQPAELGDSAVYLCASSLVRGRTETQYFGPGTRLLVL.

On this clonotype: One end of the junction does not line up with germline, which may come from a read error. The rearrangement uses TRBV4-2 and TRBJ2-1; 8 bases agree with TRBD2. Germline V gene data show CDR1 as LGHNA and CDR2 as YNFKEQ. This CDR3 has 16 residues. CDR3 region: CASNQEGSGGLNEQFF. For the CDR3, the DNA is TGTGCCAGCAACCAAGAGGGCAGCGGGGGCCTCAATGAGCAGTTCTTC.

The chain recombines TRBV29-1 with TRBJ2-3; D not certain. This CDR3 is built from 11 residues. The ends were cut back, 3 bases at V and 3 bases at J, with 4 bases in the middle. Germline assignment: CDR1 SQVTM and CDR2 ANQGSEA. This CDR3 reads CSVDGTDTQYF. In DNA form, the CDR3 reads TGCAGCGTTGACGGAACAGATACGCAGTATTTT.

The CDR3 DNA sequence: TGTGCCAGCAGGACCGGGACTAGCCGAAACGGGGAGCAGTTCTTC. Amino acid sequence: CASRTGTSRNGEQFF. The V and J genes are TRBV6-5 and TRBJ2-1, with TRBD2 matching 9 bases. Per germline, CDR1 MNHEY and CDR2 SVGAGI. There are 15 residues in the CDR3. V was clipped by 6 bases and J by 10 bases; unmatched bases: 13.

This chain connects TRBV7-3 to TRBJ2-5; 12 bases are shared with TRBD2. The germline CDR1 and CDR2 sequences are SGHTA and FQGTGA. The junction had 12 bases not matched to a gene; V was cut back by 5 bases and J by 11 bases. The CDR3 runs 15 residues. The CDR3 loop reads CASSRLAGGVDEQYF. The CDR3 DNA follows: TGTGCCAGCAGCCGCCTAGCGGGAGGGGTCGATGAGCAGTACTTC.

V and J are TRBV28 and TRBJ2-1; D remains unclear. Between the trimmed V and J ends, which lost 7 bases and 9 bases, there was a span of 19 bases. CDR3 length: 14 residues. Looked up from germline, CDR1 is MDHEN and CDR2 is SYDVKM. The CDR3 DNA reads TGTGCCAGCACCCCCATGGGCGGAGCCGGTGAGCAGTTCTTC. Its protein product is CASTPMGGAGEQFF.